This is a list of T cell receptor beta chains from one sample in a study of siplizumab effects on memory and regulatory T cells. TCRdb keeps only in-frame clones here, not all; method: immunoSEQ multiplex PCR. The sample lists about 100,000 clones, more than 85% occurring once. Sequences were obtained from CD4+ T cells sorted from blood. Receptors were obtained from a human donor in good health. Some clones in this sample may be carry-over from other donors' samples. Each CDR3 is given with its conserved first and last residue. Fields, in order: CDR3 protein, J gene, CDR3 length, V gene.

CDR3 protein: CASSVNSRGGLTGELFF
J gene: TRBJ2-2
CDR3 length: 17
V gene: TRBV9

CDR3 protein: CSVRGGTEAFF
J gene: TRBJ1-1
CDR3 length: 11
V gene: TRBV29-1

CDR3 protein: CASSLAGVGGYTF
J gene: TRBJ1-2
CDR3 length: 13
V gene: TRBV7-9

CDR3 protein: CAIRSSQLSGNTIYF
J gene: TRBJ1-3
CDR3 length: 15
V gene: TRBV10-3

CDR3 protein: CASSVWGQPNTGELFF
J gene: TRBJ2-2
CDR3 length: 16
V gene: TRBV5-1

CDR3 protein: CASSLEQGTGELFF
J gene: TRBJ2-2
CDR3 length: 14
V gene: TRBV5-1

CDR3 protein: CASRPGQSMNTEAFF
J gene: TRBJ1-1
CDR3 length: 15
V gene: TRBV4-1

CDR3 protein: CASSLPGTSVHEQYF
J gene: TRBJ2-7
CDR3 length: 15
V gene: TRBV19

CDR3 protein: CASSFAGGNQPQHF
J gene: TRBJ1-5
CDR3 length: 14
V gene: TRBV27

CDR3 protein: CASSRKDTDTQYF
J gene: TRBJ2-3
CDR3 length: 13
V gene: TRBV5-6